The present TCR beta chain was sequenced within a study of patients and donors after allogeneic stem cell transplantation. In germline, CDR1 is SQVTM, CDR2 ANQGSEA. The CDR3 runs to 12 residues. MiXCR, run by TCRdb on the RT-PCR reads, gives a single entry per CDR3 protein. The data show 900,000 to 1,000,000 distinct CDR3 sequences, with under 20% seen just once and 5% to 6.5% held by the top ten. As regards this clonotype: One end of the junction is discordant with germline, which a read error may explain.

This clonotype was sampled from a human donor who was either an allogeneic HSCT recipient or a stem cell or donor lymphocyte infusion donor (not recorded which). It is not recorded whose cells these are; they may come from a transplant donor. Sequencing was done on a sample of blood, either unsorted or a sorted T cell fraction (not recorded which). The chain links TRBV29-1 to TRBJ1-6; D gene uncertain. The chain's CDR3 is CSESSYDSPLHF. The CDR3 nucleotides are TGCAGCGAGAGTTCCTATGATTCACCCCTCCACTTT.